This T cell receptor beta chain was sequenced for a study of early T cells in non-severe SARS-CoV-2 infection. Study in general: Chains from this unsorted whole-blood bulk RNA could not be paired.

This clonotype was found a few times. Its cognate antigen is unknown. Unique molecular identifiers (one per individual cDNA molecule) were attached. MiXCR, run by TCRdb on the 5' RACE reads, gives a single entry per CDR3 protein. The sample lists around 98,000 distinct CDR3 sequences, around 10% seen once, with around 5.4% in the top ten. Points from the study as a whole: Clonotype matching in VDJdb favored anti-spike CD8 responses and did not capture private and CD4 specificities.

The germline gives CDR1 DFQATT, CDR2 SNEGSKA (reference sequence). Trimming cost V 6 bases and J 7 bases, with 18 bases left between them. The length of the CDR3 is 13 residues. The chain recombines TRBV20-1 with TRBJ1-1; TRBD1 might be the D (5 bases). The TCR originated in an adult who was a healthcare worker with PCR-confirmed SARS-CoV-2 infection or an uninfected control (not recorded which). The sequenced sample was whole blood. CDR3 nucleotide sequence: TGCAGTGCCGCAAGGCGGGGGTATTATGAAGCTTTCTTT. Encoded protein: CSAARRGYYEAFF.